The 12 T cell receptor beta chains presented below share a single source sample, sequenced in a study of T cells in Graves' hyperthyroidism and ophthalmopathy (dated by TCRdb to about 2019). Libraries were made using multiplex PCR. Instrument on record: Illumina HiSeq 2000. The TCR beta CDR3 regions were amplified from the RNA transcripts. The first round of RT-PCR for the TCR CDR3 was performed with the HTBI primer set and the Qiagen OneStep RT-PCR kit. The public reads were quality trimmed at Q25 with fastp and then assembled into clones with MiXCR by TCRdb, keeping productive beta chains. Each record represents a unique CDR3 protein, reported with the most common genes and DNA among its rows. This sample gives about 710,000 distinct CDR3 sequences in total; about a sixth of them show up just once. Jointly, the top ten make up approximately 8.4% of the sample. The sequencing input was blood. These receptor sequences come from a man younger than 30 with Graves' hyperthyroidism.

The chain uses TRBV30 and TRBJ1-5; D not certain. Germline CDR1 reads GTSNPN; CDR2 reads SVGIG (reference sequence). V dropped 0 bases and J dropped 6 bases, with 9 bases sitting between them. The CDR3 covers 13 residues. CDR3 protein: CAWSVLGSQPQHF. The DNA for the CDR3 is TGTGCCTGGAGTGTACTGGGGTCTCAGCCCCAGCATTTT.

The table lists this clonotype with a few counts. V usage is TRBV29-1 and J usage is TRBJ1-2, with D perhaps matching TRBD1 (5 bases). The CDR3 is made up of 15 amino acids. The ends were cut back, 4 bases at V and 7 bases at J, with 22 bases in the middle. Per the germline V gene, CDR1 is SQVTM and CDR2 is ANQGSEA. The CDR3 nucleotides are TGCAGCGTTGTATCCCCCGGGACTTGGGTCTCTGGCTACACCTTC. It encodes CSVVSPGTWVSGYTF.

This clonotype was detected a few times. This chain links TRBV27 with TRBJ2-1; the match to TRBD1 covers 8 bases. CDR1 is MNHEY, CDR2 SMNVEV, per germline (reference sequence). This CDR3 has 15 residues. The ends lost 3 bases at V and 8 bases at J; junction bases unmatched: 9. The CDR3 sequence is CASSLAAGGDDEQFF. CDR3 bases: TGTGCCAGCAGTTTGGCAGCAGGGGGCGACGATGAGCAGTTCTTC.

This clonotype was counted between two and nine times. The rearrangement links TRBV4-2 to TRBJ2-7; 9 positions match TRBD2. The CDR3 sequence is 19 residues long. CDR1 and CDR2 (germline): LGHNA, YNFKEQ. Germline trimming cut 5 bases from V and 1 base from J; bases unmatched to any gene: 18. The CDR3 nucleotides are TGTGCCAGCAGCTACAGGGCCATGCGGGAGGGCCAAGGGTCCTACGAGCAGTACTTC. It codes for CASSYRAMREGQGSYEQYF.

The CDR3 loop is CASRSRGGTDTQYF. The CDR3 region has the DNA TGTGCCAGCAGATCGAGAGGGGGCACAGATACGCAGTATTTT. The V and J genes are TRBV5-4 and TRBJ2-3; D may correspond to TRBD1 or TRBD2 (5 bases each). V was pared by 5 bases and J by 1 base, with 11 bases between. This CDR3 has 14 amino acids. The germline V gene encodes CDR1 SGHNT and CDR2 YYREEE (reference sequence).

This clonotype was counted at least ten times. CDR3 sequence (DNA): TGTGCCAGCGGCACAGGAGCTAACTATGGCTACACCTTC. Protein: CASGTGANYGYTF. The chain is built from TRBV28 and TRBJ1-2; possible D gene TRBD1, 5 bases. Germline CDR1 and CDR2: MDHEN and SYDVKM. CDR3 length equals 13 residues. With 8 bases removed from V and 0 bases from J, the gap between germline ends came to 10 bases.

This chain links TRBV25-1 with TRBJ1-1; unclear D gene. V shed 5 bases and J shed 4 bases, with 11 bases lying between them. Germline loops: CDR1 MGHDK, CDR2 SYGVNS. The CDR3 extends over 13 amino acids. The CDR3 bases are TGTGCCAGCAGTCTCTCCAGGTTCACTGAAGCTTTCTTT. Encoded protein: CASSLSRFTEAFF.

The chain has TRBV11-1 and TRBJ2-1, with 11 bases that match TRBD2. After removal of 2 bases from V and 5 bases from J, the junction contained 14 bases not matched to a gene. This CDR3 has 19 amino acids. Germline-derived CDR1 and CDR2 are SGHAT and FQDESV (reference sequence). CDR3 protein: CASSLRSLRGSGRDNEQFF. CDR3 in DNA: TGTGCCAGCAGCTTACGCTCCTTACGGGGTAGCGGGAGGGACAATGAGCAGTTCTTC.

This clonotype was seen only a few times. The CDR3 DNA sequence: TGCGCCAGCAGCCAGGAAACAGGGAGGAACACTGAAGCTTTCTTT. Translating gives CASSQETGRNTEAFF. The V gene is TRBV4-3, the J gene TRBJ1-1; perhaps TRBD1 as D (6 bases). Between the trimmed V and J ends, which lost 3 bases and 1 base, there was a span of 12 bases. CDR1 LGHNA and CDR2 YSLEER come from the germline V gene. The CDR3 is 15 amino acids.

As for this clonotype: Mismatch with germline at one junction end may stem from a read error. The V call is TRBV28, the J call TRBJ1-2, with D tentatively TRBD1 (5 bases). CDR1 is MDHEN, CDR2 SYDVKM, per germline. This CDR3 comprises 12 residues. For the CDR3, the DNA is TGTGCCGGCAGCCAGGGCCCGTATGGCTACACCTTC. This codes for CAGSQGPYGYTF.

This chain links TRBV4-3 with TRBJ2-3; D is ambiguous. V was clipped by 1 base and J by 4 bases, with 12 bases between them. CDR1 and CDR2 from the germline V gene are LGHNA and YSLEER. The length of the CDR3 is 15 residues. The CDR3 region is CASSQGPTKADTQYF. The DNA for the CDR3 is TGCGCCAGCAGCCAAGGGCCGACAAAGGCAGATACGCAGTATTTT.

The J gene is TRBJ1-5, the V gene TRBV6-2 or TRBV6-3; no clear D. Germline CDR1 is MNHEY and CDR2 is SVGEGT. This CDR3 is 16 amino acids long. With 8 bases removed from V and 0 bases from J, the gap between germline ends came to 17 bases. As DNA, the CDR3 is TGTGCCAGCGCACCCCCGACCGGGTATAGCAATCAGCCCCAGCATTTT. As protein: CASAPPTGYSNQPQHF.